This T cell receptor beta chain is drawn from a study of response to subunit inactivated influenza vaccine. TCRdb processed the RT-PCR reads anew with MiXCR; each CDR3 protein has one entry. The table has around 600,000 distinct CDR3 sequences, approximately 11% seen once. The ends were cut back, 0 bases at V and 8 bases at J, with 15 bases in the middle. This CDR3 has 15 amino acids. Germline-derived CDR1 and CDR2 are LNHNV and YYDKDF (reference sequence). The data also belong to a second study, concerning T cells expressing NK-cell markers. That investigation notes: With UMIs, 5'RACE template switching was used to make TCR beta cDNA. Of eight sequenced donors, seven were HCMV-seropositive and one HCMV-seronegative. HCMV specificity of expanded NKG2C+ T cell clones remained unclear.

This chain joins TRBV15 and TRBJ2-3; perhaps TRBD2 as D (6 bases). This TCR derives from a man aged 50 or older who received an inactivated influenza vaccine. The sequencing here drew on PBMCs from blood, taken on the day of vaccination. CDR3 sequence (DNA): TGTGCCACCAGCAGAGACAAAGGAGGGTTTAGTACGCAGTATTTT. It encodes CATSRDKGGFSTQYF.